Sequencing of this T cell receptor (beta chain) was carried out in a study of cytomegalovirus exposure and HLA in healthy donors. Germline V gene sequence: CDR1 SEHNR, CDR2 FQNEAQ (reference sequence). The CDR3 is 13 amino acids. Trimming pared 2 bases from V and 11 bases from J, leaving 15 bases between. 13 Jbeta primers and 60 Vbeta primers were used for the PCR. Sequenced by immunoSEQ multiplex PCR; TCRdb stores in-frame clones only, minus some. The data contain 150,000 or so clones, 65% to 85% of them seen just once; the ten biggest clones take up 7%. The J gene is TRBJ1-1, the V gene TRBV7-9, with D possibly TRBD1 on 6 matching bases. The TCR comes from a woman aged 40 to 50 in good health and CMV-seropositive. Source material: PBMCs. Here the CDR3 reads CASSLTGGLRAFF. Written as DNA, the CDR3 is TGTGCCAGCAGCTTAACCGGGGGGCTTCGCGCTTTCTTT.